Listed below are T cell receptor beta chains from one sample, sequenced in a study of response to subunit inactivated influenza vaccine. TCRdb fed the RT-PCR reads into MiXCR, producing one record per CDR3 protein. This sample has more than 550,000 distinct CDR3 sequences; about 11% occur once, and the top ten carry more than 9.5%. This same sample was also part of a study on T cells expressing NK-cell markers.

Sequenced here: PBMCs from blood, sampled on the day of vaccination. All receptors derive from a man in his forties or fifties who received an inactivated influenza vaccine. CDR3s include the opening cysteine and the closing phenylalanine or tryptophan. D genes are given only for firm matches. Size is omitted from some rows. Given values are once, few, many or a class for expanded clones.

D gene | J gene | clone size | V gene | CDR3 DNA | CDR3 protein
TRBD1 | TRBJ2-3 | few | TRBV4-3 | TGCGCCAGCAGCCAAGGGGGACAGGGCACAGATACGCAGTATTTT | CASSQGGQGTDTQYF
- | TRBJ1-6 | few | TRBV20-1 | TGCAGTGCTAAAATCGTGGGGGATTATTCACCCCTCCACTTT | CSAKIVGDYSPLHF
- | TRBJ1-2 | few | TRBV28 | TGTGCCAGCAGTTTAACGGCGGACGGAACCCCGGCTAACTATGGCTACACCTTC | CASSLTADGTPANYGYTF
TRBD2 | TRBJ2-7 | few | TRBV18 | TGTGCCAGCTCAGGCCGGGAGGAGGGAGAGCAGTACTTC | CASSGREEGEQYF
- | TRBJ2-5 | few | TRBV12-3/TRBV12-4 | TGTGCCAGCAGTTTGAGGCTAGTTGAAGAGACCCAGTACTTC | CASSLRLVEETQYF
TRBD1 | TRBJ2-3 | few | TRBV6-5 | TGTGCCAGCAGTTATAAGGGACAGGGGTCAGATACGCAGTATTTT | CASSYKGQGSDTQYF
TRBD2 | TRBJ2-5 | - | TRBV20-1 | TGCAGTGCTAGAGATGGTAGCGGGGGCGTAGAGACCCAGTACTTC | CSARDGSGGVETQYF
- | TRBJ2-3 | - | TRBV7-6 | TGTGCCAGCAGCTTAGAAGTGGCTCGCACAGATACGCAGTATTTT | CASSLEVARTDTQYF
- | TRBJ1-6 | - | TRBV7-8 | TGTGCCAGCAGGCGCACGGGAGATAGCTCCTATAATTCACCCCTCCACTTT | CASRRTGDSSYNSPLHF
TRBD2 | TRBJ2-1 | - | TRBV2 | TGTGCCAGCAGTGAATCTCCTGGACTAGCGCCGGATGAGCAGTTCTTC | CASSESPGLAPDEQFF
- | TRBJ2-2 | - | TRBV5-1 | TGCGCCAGCAGATTGGCTACAGCGAACACCGGGGAGCTGTTTTTT | CASRLATANTGELFF
- | TRBJ1-2 | - | TRBV12-3/TRBV12-4 | TGTGCCAGCAGTTTAGACAGCCTAGGCTACACCTTC | CASSLDSLGYTF
TRBD2 | TRBJ2-1 | few | TRBV27 | TGTGCCAGCAGAATCGGGACTAGCGGATTCAATGAGCAGTTCTTC | CASRIGTSGFNEQFF
- | TRBJ1-1 | - | TRBV4-3 | TGCGCCAGCAGCTCCTTCAGGGGCACTGAAGCTTTCTTT | CASSSFRGTEAFF
- | TRBJ2-1 | many | TRBV5-1 | TGCGCCAGCAGCTTGGAACTCAATGAGCAGTTCTTC | CASSLELNEQFF
- | TRBJ1-2 | - | TRBV4-1 | TGCGCCAGCAGCCAACAGGGTTTTGACGGCTACACCTTC | CASSQQGFDGYTF
- | TRBJ2-1 | many | TRBV5-1 | TGCGCCAGCAGCTTAATTAAACAGGAGCAGTTCTTC | CASSLIKQEQFF
- | TRBJ2-3 | many | TRBV5-1 | TGCGCCAGCAGCGGTCGAGATACGCAGTATTTT | CASSGRDTQYF
- | TRBJ2-7 | many | TRBV7-2 | TGTGCCAGCAGCTTCCCTAGTGACTACGAGCAGTACTTC | CASSFPSDYEQYF
TRBD1 | TRBJ2-1 | - | TRBV7-2 | TGTGCCAGCAGCGCGGGACAGGGCTATTACAATGAGCAGTTCTTC | CASSAGQGYYNEQFF
- | TRBJ2-1 | few | TRBV29-1 | TGCAGCGTTGAAAGGGGAGCTGCCTACAATGAGCAGTTCTTC | CSVERGAAYNEQFF
- | TRBJ1-3 | few | TRBV7-2 | TGTGCCAGCAGCTTAGTGGTCAGCTCTGGAAACACCATATATTTT | CASSLVVSSGNTIYF
TRBD1 | TRBJ2-5 | few | TRBV6-1 | TGTGCCAGCAGTCCCCCGGGACAGGGAGGGACCCAGTACTTC | CASSPPGQGGTQYF
TRBD2 | TRBJ2-1 | - | TRBV12-3/TRBV12-4 | TGTGCCAGCAGTTTTGGTAGGGGGCGGGGGGGCCCTTACAATGAGCAGTTCTTC | CASSFGRGRGGPYNEQFF
- | TRBJ2-7 | - | TRBV11-2 | TGTGCCAGCAGCTTATTCGCGGGAACCACCTACGAGCAGTACTTC | CASSLFAGTTYEQYF
- | TRBJ1-2 | few | TRBV12-3/TRBV12-4 | TGTGCCAGCAGTTTCAGTACCTACTATGGCTACACCTTC | CASSFSTYYGYTF
- | TRBJ2-7 | - | TRBV7-8 | TGTGCCAGCAGCTTAAAGGAAACCTACGAGCAGTACTTC | CASSLKETYEQYF
TRBD2 | TRBJ2-5 | few | TRBV3-1 | TGTGCCAGCAGCCACTCTAGCGGGGGGTACCAAGAGACCCAGTACTTC | CASSHSSGGYQETQYF
- | TRBJ2-6 | few | TRBV19 | TGTGCCAGTAACAGCGAGAGCTCTGGGGCCAACGTCCTGACTTTC | CASNSESSGANVLTF
TRBD1 | TRBJ2-1 | few | TRBV6-1 | TGTGCCAGCAGTGGGCCGACAGGGGCCTACAATGAGCAGTTCTTC | CASSGPTGAYNEQFF
TRBD1 | TRBJ2-1 | - | TRBV25-1 | TGTGCCAGCAGTCATCTGACAGGGTATGGTGAGCAGTTCTTC | CASSHLTGYGEQFF
TRBD2 | TRBJ2-1 | - | TRBV20-1 | TGCAGTGCTAGACATAGCGGGAGGAATAATGAGCAGTTCTTC | CSARHSGRNNEQFF
- | TRBJ1-2 | few | TRBV27 | TGTGCCAGCAGTGACCCTCTTAAGAAGATCACCTTC | CASSDPLKKITF
TRBD2 | TRBJ2-2 | few | TRBV7-9 | TGTGCCAGCAGCTTAACGGGAGGCCGGGTCGGGGAGCTGTTTTTT | CASSLTGGRVGELFF
- | TRBJ1-6 | few | TRBV12-3/TRBV12-4 | TGTGCCAGCAGTTTGTGGCAGCCTAATTCACCCCTCCACTTT | CASSLWQPNSPLHF
- | TRBJ2-7 | - | TRBV27 | TGTGCCAGCAGTTTAAAGGGCAACTCCTACGAGCAGTACTTC | CASSLKGNSYEQYF
TRBD1 | TRBJ1-5 | few | TRBV4-1 | TGCGCCAGCAGCCAAGATCACAGGGGTGGTCAGCCCCAGCATTTT | CASSQDHRGGQPQHF
TRBD2 | TRBJ2-1 | few | TRBV7-8 | TGTGCCAGCAGCTATGTGGGGCTAGCGGGCCACAATGAGCAGTTCTTC | CASSYVGLAGHNEQFF
- | TRBJ1-5 | - | TRBV12-3/TRBV12-4 | TGTGCCAGCAGTTTAGGGGGGGCACATCAGCCCCAGCATTTT | CASSLGGAHQPQHF
TRBD1 | TRBJ2-1 | many | TRBV11-2 | TGTGCCAGCAGCGGGGACAGAAACAATGAGCAGTTCTTC | CASSGDRNNEQFF
- | TRBJ1-5 | - | TRBV28 | TGTGCCAGCAAAAAAAAGGTATCAGGGACGAGCAATCAGCCCCAGCATTTT | CASKKKVSGTSNQPQHF
- | TRBJ1-1 | - | TRBV5-1 | TGCGCCAGCAGCTTGGTCGGCAGGCGGAACACTGAAGCTTTCTTT | CASSLVGRRNTEAFF
- | TRBJ2-7 | many | TRBV5-5 | TGTGCCAGCAGCTTGAGACATACTTACGAGCAGTACTTC | CASSLRHTYEQYF
- | TRBJ1-4 | - | TRBV4-2 | TGTGCCAGCAGCCAGGACGTGGGAGCTAATGAAAAACTGTTTTTT | CASSQDVGANEKLFF
TRBD1 | TRBJ2-7 | few | TRBV3-1 | TGTGCCAGCAGCCCAGGCGGACAGGGCGTTGGCGAGCAGTACTTC | CASSPGGQGVGEQYF
- | TRBJ2-1 | - | TRBV10-3 | TGTGCCATCAGGGGGGACCTCTCTAGCGACTCCTACAATGAGCAGTTCTTC | CAIRGDLSSDSYNEQFF